This entry is about one TCR beta chain. This sample is part of a study of response to subunit inactivated influenza vaccine. With V trimmed by 6 bases and J by 1 base, 10 bases remained unmatched. The CDR3 spans 15 residues. CDR1 and CDR2 (germline): DFQATT, SNEGSKA (reference sequence). TCRdb used MiXCR to reprocess the RT-PCR reads, holding one entry per CDR3 protein. The sample has about 480,000 distinct CDR3 sequences, about 25% seen once. The chain is built from TRBV20-1 and TRBJ2-5; 8 bases agree with TRBD2. This receptor was obtained from a man aged 45-60 years who received an inactivated influenza vaccine. Sequences were derived from CD4+ T cells sorted from PBMCs, sampled roughly 5 days after vaccination. CDR3 in amino acids: CSAIGTSGSQETQYF. The CDR3 DNA reads TGCAGTGCCATAGGCACTAGCGGAAGCCAAGAGACCCAGTACTTC.